The next 10 T cell receptor beta chains were all read from a single sample in a study of T cells in Graves' hyperthyroidism and ophthalmopathy. Authors of the study amplified TCR beta CDR3 regions from RNA transcripts. RT-PCR in the first round (using the HTBI primer set) targeted the TCR CDR3. MiXCR, applied by TCRdb to the multiplex PCR reads, yields one record per CDR3 protein. The table records 300,000 or so distinct CDR3 sequences, about a sixth of them present only once. The source material was blood. These receptors were obtained from a woman aged 55-69 years with Graves' ophthalmopathy.

This clonotype was counted ten times or more. V is TRBV20-1 and J is TRBJ2-5; 13 positions match TRBD2. V lost 8 bases, J lost 7 bases, and 13 bases stayed unmatched. The CDR3 is 15 amino acids. Germline CDR1 reads DFQATT; CDR2 reads SNEGSKA (reference sequence). The CDR3 DNA reads as TGCAGTCCATCAGGGACTAGCGGGATGGGGGGGACCCAGTACTTC. It is translated as CSPSGTSGMGGTQYF.

The gene calls are TRBV11-2 and TRBJ1-4; D may be TRBD1 (6 bases). Germline loops: CDR1 SGHAT, CDR2 FQNNGV. V lost 1 base and J 8 bases, leaving 14 bases between the germline ends. CDR3 size: 15 residues. The CDR3 region is CASSLGYRGTEKLFF. The CDR3 bases are TGTGCCAGCAGCTTAGGGTATAGGGGGACAGAAAAACTGTTTTTT.

V is TRBV18 and J is TRBJ2-4; D is possibly TRBD1 (5 bases). Trimming took off 6 bases at V and 0 bases at J, with 21 bases between the two ends. CDR3 size: 18 residues. Germline assignment: CDR1 KGHSH and CDR2 LQKENI. Here the CDR3 DNA reads TGTGCCAGCTCGGACAAACCTCCAATCCATTTAGCCAAAAACATTCAGTACTTC. Residues: CASSDKPPIHLAKNIQYF.

This clonotype was picked up a small number of times. This chain connects TRBV13 to TRBJ2-7, with 11 bases that match TRBD2. The CDR3 length is 18 residues. J was trimmed by 0 bases and V by 2 bases; bases with no gene match: 9. Germline V gives CDR1 PRHDT, CDR2 FYEKMQ (reference sequence). In DNA form, the CDR3 reads TGTGCCAGCAGCTTAAGCGTACTAGCGGGGGAGCACTCCTACGAGCAGTACTTC. Protein sequence: CASSLSVLAGEHSYEQYF. Looking up the rest from reference TRBV13 and TRBJ2-7 gives the full variable domain: AAGVIQSPRHLIKEKRETATLKCYPIPRHDTVYWYQQGPGQDPQFLISFYEKMQSDKGSIPDRFSAQQFSDYHSELNMSSLELGDSALYFCASSLSVLAGEHSYEQYFGPGTRLTVT.

This clonotype was counted between two and nine times. V and J are TRBV15 and TRBJ1-4; D gene unclear. From germline, CDR1 is LNHNV and CDR2 YYDKDF (reference sequence). Between the trimmed V and J ends, which lost 2 bases and 5 bases, there was a span of 15 bases. CDR3 length: 16 residues. CDR3 residues: CATSRPSFRLNEKLFF. The CDR3 nucleotides read TGTGCCACCAGCAGACCATCTTTTCGGTTAAATGAAAAACTGTTTTTT.

This clonotype was found many times. The chain links TRBV12-3 or TRBV12-4 to TRBJ1-1; the D is unclear. V shed 5 bases and J shed 4 bases, with 14 bases lying between them. The CDR3 length is 14 residues. The CDR3 sequence is CASSPTWVGTEAFF. The CDR3 DNA is TGTGCCAGCAGTCCGACGTGGGTTGGCACTGAAGCTTTCTTT.

With regard to this clonotype: One base away lies a much larger clone, so this may be a sequencing read error. Because it lacks the conserved phenylalanine or tryptophan at the end, this CDR3 is likely a read error. J is TRBJ1-6 and V is TRBV2; D uncertain. CDR3 length: 18 amino acids. Between the trimmed V and J ends, which lost 3 bases and 1 base, there was a span of 16 bases. CDR1 and CDR2 from the germline V gene are SNHLY and FYNNEI. The CDR3 sequence is CASSDRGELRSYNSPLHL. CDR3 in DNA: TGTGCCAGCAGTGACCGCGGGGAACTACGGTCCTATAATTCACCCCTCCACCTT.

This chain connects TRBV4-1 to TRBJ2-5; a weak D match, TRBD1 (5 bases). CDR1 and CDR2 (germline): MGHRA, YSYEKL. The CDR3 length is 15 residues. V was trimmed by 2 bases and J by 1 base, leaving 11 bases between them. The CDR3 coding sequence is TGCGCCAGCAGCCAACAGGAGACAGTCCAAGAGACCCAGTACTTC. It is translated as CASSQQETVQETQYF.

There are many counts of this clonotype. This chain's CDR3 is CASSTYPPKSSYEQYF. The DNA for the CDR3 is TGTGCCAGCAGTACGTATCCCCCCAAGAGCTCCTACGAGCAGTACTTC. V gene TRBV28 combines with J gene TRBJ2-7, with no clear D. The CDR3 has 16 residues. Germline CDR1 and CDR2: MDHEN and SYDVKM. V was trimmed by 5 bases and J by 0 bases, leaving 17 bases between them. The full variable domain, rest sourced from reference TRBV28 and TRBJ2-7, is DVKVTQSSRYLVKRTGEKVFLECVQDMDHENMFWYRQDPGLGLRLIYFSYDVKMKEKGDIPEGYSVSREKKERFSLILESASTNQTSMYLCASSTYPPKSSYEQYFGPGTRLTVT.

This clonotype was picked up many times. The rearrangement uses TRBV5-1 and TRBJ2-3; no reliable D call. Trimming took off 0 bases at V and 7 bases at J, with 9 bases between the two ends. Germline CDR1 and CDR2: SGHRS and YFSETQ. The CDR3 loop spans 13 amino acids. In nucleotides, the CDR3 is TGCGCCAGCAGCTTGGACGGGTCTAATACGCAGTATTTT. Protein: CASSLDGSNTQYF. The full variable domain, in which reference TRBV5-1 and TRBJ2-3 provide the parts outside the CDR3, is KAGVTQTPRYLIKTRGQQVTLSCSPISGHRSVSWYQQTPGQGLQFLFEYFSETQRNKGNFPGRFSGRQFSNSRSEMNVSTLELGDSALYLCASSLDGSNTQYFGPGTRLTVL.